One sample yielded the 26 T cell receptor beta chains listed below, sequenced in a study of human T cells and chemical hapten exposure. TCRdb analysed the RACE reads with MiXCR anew, one entry per CDR3 protein. The data contain 55,000 to 85,000 distinct CDR3 sequences, 7.5% to 10% of them singletons. Noted time point: patch test 1, 2 weeks after DPC sensitization. The treatment was: therapeutic diphenylcyclopropenone sensitization with weekly scalp DPC. Sample: whole blood, taken in connection with sensitization to the hapten diphenylcyclopropenone (DPC). The receptor source for this set is a woman between 40 and 50 years old with alopecia areata. Some clones in this sample may be carry-over from other donors' samples.

This clonotype has a count of ten or more. The chain uses TRBV25-1 and TRBJ1-6; D is perhaps TRBD1 (5 bases). From germline, CDR1 is MGHDK and CDR2 SYGVNS. This CDR3 has 18 residues. Trimming pared 3 bases from V and 6 bases from J, leaving 21 bases between. CDR3 nucleotide sequence: TGTGCCAGCAGTGATAATGGAGGGGCCAGCTCTAGTAATTCACCCCTCCACTTT. Its protein product is CASSDNGGASSSNSPLHF.

A remark on this clonotype: The conserved phenylalanine or tryptophan is not found at the CDR3 terminus, so this likely reflects a read error. This rearrangement joins TRBV5-1 to TRBJ2-2; 7 nucleotides align to TRBD1. The trim removed 4 bases at V and 5 bases at J, leaving 2 bases unmatched. Germline CDR1 is SGHRS and CDR2 is YFSETQ. The CDR3 is 13 residues long. The CDR3 DNA follows: TGCGCCAGCAGCCCACAGGGGACCGGGGAGCTGTTTTCT. It yields the protein CASSPQGTGELFS.

The gene calls are TRBV5-3 and TRBJ1-1; TRBD1 matches at 9 bases. TRBV5-3 is marked as an open reading frame, function uncertain. The length of the CDR3 is 19 residues. V lost 1 base, J lost 1 base, and 14 bases stayed unmatched. The CDR3 region is CARSLSGPRDRERNTEAFF. In DNA, the CDR3 is TGTGCCAGAAGCTTGAGCGGGCCTAGGGACAGGGAGCGGAACACTGAAGCTTTCTTT.

This clonotype was counted ten times or more. This chain uses TRBV12-3 or TRBV12-4 with TRBJ1-6; D remains ambiguous. The CDR3 runs 14 residues. The germline V and J ends were trimmed by 3 bases and 6 bases, with 9 bases remaining between them. The CDR3 DNA reads TGTGCCAGCAGTTTTTCCCTTCTTAATTCACCCCTCCACTTT. Protein: CASSFSLLNSPLHF.

The chain carries TRBV29-1 and TRBJ2-7; no clear D gene. Trimming left V 3 bases short and J 6 bases short, with 21 bases between. Germline V CDR1 and CDR2: SQVTM, ANQGSEA. This CDR3 comprises 15 residues. The CDR3 sequence is CSVDVPERPPGEQYF. In DNA form, the CDR3 reads TGCAGCGTTGATGTCCCGGAAAGGCCTCCGGGCGAGCAGTACTTC.

The genes are TRBV7-9 and TRBJ1-3; no clear D. Trimming took off 4 bases at V and 0 bases at J, with 7 bases between the two ends. The CDR3 loop spans 14 amino acids. Germline V gives CDR1 SEHNR, CDR2 FQNEAQ (reference sequence). The CDR3 region is CASSSDNSGNTIYF. The CDR3 bases are TGTGCCAGCAGCTCCGATAACTCTGGAAACACCATATATTTT.

This clonotype has just one count. V usage is TRBV5-5 and J usage is TRBJ1-2; weak D call: TRBD1 (5 bases). Between the trimmed V and J ends, which lost 2 bases and 2 bases, there was a span of 10 bases. The CDR3 extends over 14 amino acids. Germline CDR1 is SGHKS and CDR2 is YYEKEE (reference sequence). For the CDR3, the DNA is TGTGCCAGCAGCTTAAGACAGTTCAACTATGGCTACACCTTC. The encoded protein is CASSLRQFNYGYTF.

This clonotype was picked up many times. The chain employs TRBV25-1 and TRBJ2-1, with a possible D match to TRBD2 (5 bases). The ends were cut back, 5 bases at V and 1 base at J, with 12 bases in the middle. The CDR3 is 15 residues long. CDR1 is MGHDK, CDR2 SYGVNS, per germline. The CDR3 protein is CASSTGGGSYNEQFF. The DNA for the CDR3 is TGTGCCAGCAGTACGGGCGGAGGATCCTACAATGAGCAGTTCTTC.

This clonotype was seen ten or more times. The chain combines TRBV3-1 with TRBJ2-1, with 11 bases aligning to TRBD2. The CDR3 has 17 residues. Per germline, CDR1 LGHDT and CDR2 YNNKEL (reference sequence). J was trimmed by 9 bases and V by 2 bases; bases with no gene match: 12. The CDR3 loop reads CASSQRLISGGAGEQFF. The CDR3 DNA reads TGTGCCAGCAGCCAACGCCTGATTAGCGGGGGGGCCGGTGAGCAGTTCTTC.

This clonotype was detected only a few times. This sequence joins TRBV4-3 and TRBJ2-1; a possible D gene is TRBD2 (5 bases). The length of the CDR3 is 15 residues. Trimming removed 4 bases from V and 5 bases from J, with 15 bases in between. Germline V CDR1 and CDR2: LGHNA, YSLEER. The CDR3 is CASSRMEGSNNEQFF. In DNA, the CDR3 is TGCGCCAGCAGCCGTATGGAAGGGAGCAACAATGAGCAGTTCTTC.

Ten or more counts support this clonotype. This chain connects TRBV4-3 to TRBJ1-1; D call uncertain. The germline CDR1 and CDR2 sequences are LGHNA and YSLEER. CDR3 length: 17 residues. V dropped 0 bases and J dropped 1 base, with 15 bases sitting between them. The CDR3 nucleotides are TGCGCCAGCAGCCAAGATCGGGTATGGCTCGCGAACACTGAAGCTTTCTTT. Translated: CASSQDRVWLANTEAFF.

This clonotype was seen repeatedly, ten times or more. This sequence joins TRBV5-1 and TRBJ1-1; no firm D call. This CDR3 is built from 14 residues. Looked up from germline, CDR1 is SGHRS and CDR2 is YFSETQ. V lost 3 bases to trimming and J lost 5 bases, with 14 bases between them. CDR3 sequence (DNA): TGCGCCAGCAGCTCCCCCCCAGAAACAACTGAAGCTTTCTTT. This sequence encodes CASSSPPETTEAFF.

The J gene is TRBJ1-5, the V gene TRBV19; TRBD1 might be the D (5 bases). Trimming stripped 0 bases from V and 7 bases from J, with 16 bases between. The CDR3 sequence is 16 residues long. Germline V CDR1 and CDR2: LNHDA, SQIVND (reference sequence). CDR3 bases: TGTGCCAGTAGTATAGATTCAGGGACTGTGAGCCAGCCCCAGCATTTT. The encoded protein is CASSIDSGTVSQPQHF. The full variable domain, with the rest looked up from reference TRBV19 and TRBJ1-5, is DGGITQSPKYLFRKEGQNVTLSCEQNLNHDAMYWYRQDPGQGLRLIYYSQIVNDFQKGDIAEGYSVSREKKESFPLTVTSAQKNPTAFYLCASSIDSGTVSQPQHFGDGTRLSIL.

The chain is built from TRBV20-1 and TRBJ2-5, with 9 bases lining up with TRBD2. V lost 3 bases, J lost 5 bases, and 10 bases stayed unmatched. The germline CDR1 and CDR2 sequences are DFQATT and SNEGSKA (reference sequence). The CDR3 is 15 residues long. The DNA of the CDR3 is TGCAGTGCTAGCGTTCCCGCGGGGGGGCTTGAGACCCAGTACTTC. It specifies CSASVPAGGLETQYF.

This clonotype was seen ten or more times. V gene TRBV20-1 combines with J gene TRBJ1-1, with 7 bases identical to TRBD1. The CDR3 has 15 residues. J lost 4 bases, V lost 0 bases, and 8 bases had no gene match. CDR1 DFQATT and CDR2 SNEGSKA come from the germline V gene (reference sequence). DNA of the CDR3: TGCAGTGCTAGAGATGACAGAGCAGGGGGCACTGAAGCTTTCTTT. It is translated as CSARDDRAGGTEAFF.

This clonotype was found a few times. The chain links TRBV7-2 to TRBJ2-5; TRBD1 agrees at 7 bases. V lost 6 bases and J lost 2; bases outside the gene matches: 9. Looked up from germline, CDR1 is SGHTA and CDR2 is FQGNSA. The length of the CDR3 is 15 residues. CDR3 nucleotides: TGTGCCAGCAGTCCAAATATGGGACAGCAAGAGACCCAGTACTTC. Protein sequence: CASSPNMGQQETQYF.

The V call is TRBV7-9, the J call TRBJ1-2, with 7 bases identical to TRBD1. The ends lost 3 bases at V and 4 bases at J; junction bases unmatched: 5. Germline-derived CDR1 and CDR2 are SEHNR and FQNEAQ (reference sequence). This CDR3 is built from 14 residues. In nucleotides, the CDR3 is TGTGCCAGCAGCTTCGGACAGGAAACCTATGGCTACACCTTC. Encoded protein: CASSFGQETYGYTF.

This clonotype showed up many times. The rearrangement links TRBV6-5 to TRBJ1-3, with 7 positions matching TRBD1. CDR1 MNHEY and CDR2 SVGAGI come from the germline V gene. This CDR3 has 16 amino acids. V lost 4 bases, J lost 0 bases, and 6 bases stayed unmatched. The CDR3 bases are TGTGCCAGCAGTTTAACAGGGGCGCACTCTGGAAACACCATATATTTT. Translating gives CASSLTGAHSGNTIYF.

This clonotype was observed a handful of times. This rearrangement joins TRBV29-1 to TRBJ2-5; 10 nucleotides agree with TRBD1. Germline loops: CDR1 SQVTM, CDR2 ANQGSEA. The CDR3 loop spans 12 amino acids. V was clipped by 6 bases and J by 5 bases; unmatched bases: 3. CDR3 nucleotides: TGCAGCGTGTGGGGACAGGGGGAGACCCAGTACTTC. Residues: CSVWGQGETQYF.

This clonotype showed up just a few times. The CDR3 bases are TGCGCCAGCAGCCATCACTCTCTCGAGGGAAAGTACTTC. It translates to CASSHHSLEGKYF. The chain has TRBV4-3 and TRBJ2-7, with a weak D call TRBD2 (5 bases). The CDR3 runs 13 residues. V lost 3 bases, J lost 11 bases, and 17 bases lay in between. Per germline, CDR1 LGHNA and CDR2 YSLEER.

This clonotype was detected only a few times. The chain combines TRBV18 with TRBJ1-2; D is perhaps TRBD1 (6 bases). The CDR3 runs 16 residues. Germline-derived CDR1 and CDR2 are KGHSH and LQKENI. V dropped 2 bases and J dropped 2 bases, with 15 bases sitting between them. The CDR3 DNA reads TGTGCCAGCTCACCATCCCGGGACACAGCAAACTATGGCTACACCTTC. Its translation: CASSPSRDTANYGYTF.

The rearrangement uses TRBV4-2 and TRBJ2-5; 8 bases are shared with TRBD2. With V trimmed by 6 bases and J by 1 base, 10 bases remained unmatched. The CDR3 is 16 amino acids. Germline V gene sequence: CDR1 LGHNA, CDR2 YNFKEQ. This CDR3 reads CASRGSTGGFQETQYF. CDR3 sequence (DNA): TGTGCCAGCAGGGGATCTACGGGGGGGTTCCAAGAGACCCAGTACTTC.

V gene TRBV7-2 combines with J gene TRBJ2-3; D is unresolved. V was cut by 5 bases and J by 0 bases, with 15 bases left in between. CDR1 SGHTA and CDR2 FQGNSA come from the germline V gene. The CDR3 runs 16 residues. CDR3 residues: CASSPYTTRSTDTQYF. The CDR3 DNA reads TGTGCCAGCAGCCCCTACACGACCCGTAGCACAGATACGCAGTATTTT.

This clonotype was detected a few times. This sequence joins TRBV4-2 and TRBJ2-7; D is possibly TRBD2 (5 bases). Germline CDR1 LGHNA, CDR2 YNFKEQ. The CDR3 is 15 amino acids. The V and J ends lost 1 base and 0 bases respectively, with 10 bases between them. CDR3 sequence: CASSQASGSSYEQYF. The CDR3 nucleotides are TGTGCCAGCAGCCAAGCGAGCGGAAGCTCCTACGAGCAGTACTTC.

The sample holds many counts of this clonotype. The chain uses TRBV7-9 and TRBJ2-3; D is ambiguous. The V end was cut by 7 bases, the J end by 1 base, with 18 bases between. The CDR3 runs to 16 residues. Germline V CDR1 and CDR2: SEHNR, FQNEAQ (reference sequence). For the CDR3, the DNA is TGTGCCAGCACCCTTATTTCATCTGGCCGCACAGATACGCAGTATTTT. Residues: CASTLISSGRTDTQYF.

This clonotype has at least ten counts. The chain employs TRBV7-3 and TRBJ2-3; D is undetermined. Germline assignment: CDR1 SGHTA and CDR2 FQGTGA. This CDR3 comprises 13 residues. Deletions cut 5 bases from V and 6 bases from J, with 12 bases between. The CDR3 DNA is TGTGCCAGCAGCCTCGACTTGGCGGATACGCAGTATTTT. Translated, it gives CASSLDLADTQYF.